The 6 T cell receptor beta chains below all came from one sample that was sequenced in a study of response to subunit inactivated influenza vaccine. Via MiXCR, TCRdb re-called the RT-PCR reads, giving one row per CDR3 protein. The sample contains about 530,000 distinct CDR3 sequences, around 11% of which appear only once. The sample was PBMCs from blood, taken on the day of vaccination. The receptors were gathered from a man aged 50-60 years who received an inactivated influenza vaccine.

The V and J genes are TRBV7-2 and TRBJ2-5; D is uncertain. The CDR3 contains 16 residues. Germline CDR1 reads SGHTA; CDR2 reads FQGNSA. The V gene lost 0 bases and the J gene lost 2 bases, with 13 bases spanning the gap. CDR3 region: CASSLAGSYPQETQYF. In DNA form, the CDR3 reads TGTGCCAGCAGCTTAGCGGGGTCCTACCCACAAGAGACCCAGTACTTC.

CDR3 sequence reads: CSVESKIRETQYF. The CDR3 DNA follows: TGCAGCGTTGAATCGAAGATCCGGGAGACCCAGTACTTC. J is TRBJ2-5 and V is TRBV29-1; no definite D call. The ends were cut back, 2 bases at V and 5 bases at J, with 12 bases in the middle. The CDR3 has 13 residues. The germline V gene has CDR1 SQVTM and CDR2 ANQGSEA.

This clonotype was counted ten times or more. The chain has TRBV29-1 and TRBJ2-2; D remains ambiguous. There are 14 residues in the CDR3. The V gene's germline CDR1 is SQVTM and CDR2 ANQGSEA. V lost 7 bases to trimming and J lost 4 bases, with 16 bases between them. CDR3 nucleotide sequence: TGCAGCGCGGCCTTGTTTGCCAGCACCGGGGAGCTGTTTTTT. Protein sequence: CSAALFASTGELFF.

In this sample, this clonotype turned up a few times. The chain has TRBV5-4 and TRBJ1-2; TRBD1 aligns across 9 bases. This CDR3 has 16 residues. Germline CDR1 reads SGHNT; CDR2 reads YYREEE (reference sequence). J lost 4 bases, V lost 0 bases, and 7 bases had no gene match. CDR3 nucleotide sequence: TGTGCCAGCAGCTTGGCCCCCGGGACAGGGAGCTATGGCTACACCTTC. Translated, it gives CASSLAPGTGSYGYTF. Full variable domain (remainder filled in from reference TRBV5-4 and TRBJ1-2): ETGVTQSPTHLIKTRGQQVTLRCSSQSGHNTVSWYQQALGQGPQFIFQYYREEENGRGNFPPRFSGLQFPNYSSELNVNALELDDSALYLCASSLAPGTGSYGYTFGSGTRLTVV.

The chain employs TRBV29-1 and TRBJ2-1; 14 nucleotides match TRBD2. The ends lost 8 bases at V and 0 bases at J; junction bases unmatched: 6. CDR1 is SQVTM and CDR2 is ANQGSEA in the germline V gene. The CDR3 length is 16 residues. The CDR3 nucleotides are TGCAGCTTCGAGGGGACTAGCGGGAGCTCCTACAATGAGCAGTTCTTC. This encodes CSFEGTSGSSYNEQFF.

The rearrangement joins TRBV27 to TRBJ2-1, with D possibly TRBD2 on 5 matching bases. Germline V CDR1 and CDR2: MNHEY, SMNVEV (reference sequence). V was cut by 6 bases and J by 0 bases, with 12 bases left in between. There are 15 residues in the CDR3. The CDR3, as DNA: TGTGCCAGCAGCGAGCGGATAATCTCCTACAATGAGCAGTTCTTC. The encoded protein is CASSERIISYNEQFF.